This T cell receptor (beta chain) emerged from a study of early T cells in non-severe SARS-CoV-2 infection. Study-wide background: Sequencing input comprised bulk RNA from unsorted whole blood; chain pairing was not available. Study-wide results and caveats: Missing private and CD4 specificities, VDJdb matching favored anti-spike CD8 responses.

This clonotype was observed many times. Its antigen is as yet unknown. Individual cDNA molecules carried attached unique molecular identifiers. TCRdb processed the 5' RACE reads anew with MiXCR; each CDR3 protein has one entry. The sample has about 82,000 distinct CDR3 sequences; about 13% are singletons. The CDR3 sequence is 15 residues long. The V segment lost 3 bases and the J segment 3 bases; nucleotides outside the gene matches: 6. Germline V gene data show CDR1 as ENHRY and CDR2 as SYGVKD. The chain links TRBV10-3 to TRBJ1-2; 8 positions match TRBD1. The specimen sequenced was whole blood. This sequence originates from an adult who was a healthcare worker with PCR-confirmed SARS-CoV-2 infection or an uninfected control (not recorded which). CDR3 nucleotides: TGTGCCATCAGTGAAACGACAGGGGACTACTATGGCTACACCTTC. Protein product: CAISETTGDYYGYTF.